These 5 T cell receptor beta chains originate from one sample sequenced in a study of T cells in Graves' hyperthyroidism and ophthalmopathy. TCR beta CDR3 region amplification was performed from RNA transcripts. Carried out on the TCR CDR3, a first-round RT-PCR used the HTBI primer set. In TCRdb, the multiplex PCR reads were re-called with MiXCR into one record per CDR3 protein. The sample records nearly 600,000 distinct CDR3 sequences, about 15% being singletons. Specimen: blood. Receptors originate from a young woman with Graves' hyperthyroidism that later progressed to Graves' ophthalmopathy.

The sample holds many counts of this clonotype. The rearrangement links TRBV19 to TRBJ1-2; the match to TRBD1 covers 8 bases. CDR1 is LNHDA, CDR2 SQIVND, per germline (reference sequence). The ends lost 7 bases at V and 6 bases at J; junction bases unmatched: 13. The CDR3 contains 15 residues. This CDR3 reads CASTPDRALLNGYTF. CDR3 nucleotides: TGTGCCAGTACTCCGGACAGGGCCCTACTCAATGGCTACACCTTC.

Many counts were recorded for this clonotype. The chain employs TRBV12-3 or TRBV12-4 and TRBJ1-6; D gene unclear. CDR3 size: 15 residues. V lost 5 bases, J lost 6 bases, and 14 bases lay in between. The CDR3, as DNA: TGTGCCAGCAGTCGGCAAGGGAGTAGTAATTCACCCCTCCACTTT. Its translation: CASSRQGSSNSPLHF.

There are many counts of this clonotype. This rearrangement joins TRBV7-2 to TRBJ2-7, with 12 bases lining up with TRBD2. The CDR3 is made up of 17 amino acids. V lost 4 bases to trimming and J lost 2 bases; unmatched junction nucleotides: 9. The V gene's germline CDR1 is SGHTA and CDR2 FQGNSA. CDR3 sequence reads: CASSSGLAGRRAYEQYF. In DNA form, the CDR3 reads TGTGCCAGCAGCTCGGGACTAGCGGGCAGGCGCGCCTACGAGCAGTACTTC.

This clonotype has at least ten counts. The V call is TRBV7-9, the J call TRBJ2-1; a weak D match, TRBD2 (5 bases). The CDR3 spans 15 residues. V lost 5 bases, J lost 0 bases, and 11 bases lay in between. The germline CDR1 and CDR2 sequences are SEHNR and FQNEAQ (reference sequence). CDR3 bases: TGTGCCAGCAGCCTCGGGATTAGCTCCTACAATGAGCAGTTCTTC. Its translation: CASSLGISSYNEQFF.

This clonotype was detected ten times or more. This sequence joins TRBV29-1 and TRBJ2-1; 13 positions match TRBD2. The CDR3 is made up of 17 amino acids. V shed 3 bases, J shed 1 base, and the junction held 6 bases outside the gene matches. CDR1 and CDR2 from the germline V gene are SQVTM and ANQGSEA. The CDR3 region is CSVERTSGSSSYNEQFF. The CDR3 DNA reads TGCAGCGTTGAGAGGACTAGCGGGAGCTCGTCCTACAATGAGCAGTTCTTC.